Listed here is a single TCR beta chain. Assay used: immunoSEQ multiplex PCR; TCRdb lists only in-frame clones, some missing. The repertoire consists of more than 45,000 clones, with 85% to 90% occurring once and the leading ten covering around 15%. These data originate in a study of blood T cell repertoires in COVID-19. Across the whole study: COVID-19 samples collected from the United States, Italy and Spain covered acute and convalescent phases.

CDR1 is KGHDR and CDR2 is SFDVKD in the germline V gene. The CDR3 is made up of 15 amino acids. The V and J ends lost 3 bases and 5 bases, in that order; junction bases with no gene match: 2. The sequencing input was peripheral blood. The chain is built from TRBV24-1 and TRBJ2-2; 10 positions agree with TRBD1. The source is a human donor in a cohort sampled during active COVID-19. CDR3 protein: CATSDRTGGTGELFF. CDR3 nucleotides: TGTGCCACCAGTGATCGGACAGGGGGAACCGGGGAGCTGTTTTTT.